These 10 T cell receptor beta chains were all obtained from the same sample, sequenced in a study of tumor and adjacent non-tumor tissue in lung cancer. A modified ARM-PCR protocol with three rounds of nested PCR amplified TCRbeta. TCRdb analysed the multiplex PCR reads with MiXCR anew, one entry per CDR3 protein. Among about 200,000 distinct CDR3 sequences listed, 71% were seen once. This sample's RNA came from whole unsorted tissue. The sample consisted of lung tumor tissue. The receptor source for this set is a man between 60 and 75 years old with non-small cell lung cancer.

In the case of this clonotype: At one of its ends the junction is not consistent with the germline gene, which may arise from a read error. V usage is TRBV11-1 and J usage is TRBJ2-1; perhaps TRBD2 as D (5 bases). Germline V gene sequence: CDR1 SGHAT, CDR2 FQDESV (reference sequence). CDR3 length equals 17 residues. CDR3 nucleotides: TGTGTCAGCAGCTTATCTCGGCTAGCTGGAGTCAACAATGAGCAGTTCTTC. Translated, it gives CVSSLSRLAGVNNEQFF.

The genes are TRBV6-2 or TRBV6-3 and TRBJ2-1; tentative D call: TRBD1 (6 bases). This CDR3 region has 16 residues. Looked up from germline, CDR1 is MNHEY and CDR2 is SVGEGT. The CDR3, as DNA: TGTAACAGCTCCCCCCAGGGGTCTAGCTCCTACGACGAGCAGTTCTTC. It encodes CNSSPQGSSSYDEQFF.

In regard to this clonotype: An end of the junction differs from the germline gene, which may be a read error. The chain carries TRBV11-3 and TRBJ2-7; D is uncertain. Germline-derived CDR1 and CDR2 are SGHNT and YENEEA. This CDR3 contains 13 residues. CDR3 sequence (DNA): TGTGTCAGCAGCTATGGGCAGTCCTACGAGCAGTACTTC. This sequence encodes CVSSYGQSYEQYF.

Comments on this clonotype: Since a much larger clone is just one base distant, this may be a read error. The chain uses TRBV30 and TRBJ2-7; D remains unclear. CDR1 is GTSNPN and CDR2 is SVGIG in the germline V gene (reference sequence). The CDR3 runs to 11 residues. The CDR3 protein is CTWSDGDEQYF. The CDR3 DNA sequence: TGTACCTGGAGTGATGGAGACGAGCAGTACTTC.

To note about this clonotype: Likely a read error: the CDR3 ends without its conserved phenylalanine or tryptophan. V usage is TRBV4-3 and J usage is TRBJ2-6; tentative D call: TRBD1 (5 bases). The V gene's germline CDR1 is LGHNA and CDR2 YSLEER. This CDR3 spans 16 amino acids. In DNA form, the CDR3 reads TGCGCCAACAGCCAAGAGGCGGTGTCTGGGGCCAATGTCCTGACTATC. It translates to CANSQEAVSGANVLTI.

For this clonotype: One base away lies a much larger clone, so this may be a sequencing read error. The chain is built from TRBV5-6 and TRBJ1-1; possible D gene TRBD1, 6 bases. The CDR3 length is 13 residues. From germline, CDR1 is SGHDT and CDR2 YYEEEE. CDR3 sequence: CTSSWGTSTEAFF. The CDR3 coding sequence is TGTACCAGCAGCTGGGGGACAAGCACTGAAGCTTTCTTT.

On this clonotype: The junction does not match germline at one end; this may be a read error. This sequence joins TRBV11-3 and TRBJ2-7; a weak D match, TRBD2 (5 bases). CDR3 length equals 13 residues. Germline lookup yields CDR1 SGHNT and CDR2 YENEEA. The CDR3 here is CASSFDGIYEQCF. The CDR3 DNA is TGTGCCAGCAGCTTCGACGGGATCTACGAGCAGTGCTTC.

This clonotype has more than one count but fewer than ten. This may come from a read error, since a much larger clone is one base off. This sequence joins TRBV11-2 and TRBJ1-6, with 7 bases that match TRBD1. Looked up from germline, CDR1 is SGHAT and CDR2 is FQNNGV. This CDR3 region has 13 residues. The CDR3 DNA is TGTGTCAGCAGCCGGACAGGAAATTCACCCCTCCACTTT. It is translated as CVSSRTGNSPLHF.

Concerning this clonotype: Germline and junction disagree at one end, which may indicate a read error. V gene TRBV11-2 combines with J gene TRBJ2-3, with D unresolved. The germline V gene has CDR1 SGHAT and CDR2 FQNNGV. The CDR3 runs to 13 residues. Written as DNA, the CDR3 is TGTACCACCAGCTTATACGGAACAGTTACGCAGTATTTT. Its translation is CTTSLYGTVTQYF. Using reference TRBV11-2 and TRBJ2-3 for the parts outside the CDR3, the full variable domain is EAGVAQSPRYKIIEKRQSVAFWCNPISGHATLYWYQQILGQGPKLLIQFQNNGVVDDSQLPKDRFSAERLKGVDSTLKIQPAKLEDSAVYLCTTSLYGTVTQYFGPGTRLTVL.

This clonotype was found a few times. This could be a read error, since a much larger clone is one nucleotide away. This chain joins TRBV5-5 and TRBJ2-5; D is ambiguous. Germline CDR1 SGHKS, CDR2 YYEKEE (reference sequence). There are 12 residues in the CDR3. CDR3 sequence (DNA): TGTGTCAGCAGCCCCGCCTGGGAGACCCAGTACTTC. It translates to CVSSPAWETQYF.